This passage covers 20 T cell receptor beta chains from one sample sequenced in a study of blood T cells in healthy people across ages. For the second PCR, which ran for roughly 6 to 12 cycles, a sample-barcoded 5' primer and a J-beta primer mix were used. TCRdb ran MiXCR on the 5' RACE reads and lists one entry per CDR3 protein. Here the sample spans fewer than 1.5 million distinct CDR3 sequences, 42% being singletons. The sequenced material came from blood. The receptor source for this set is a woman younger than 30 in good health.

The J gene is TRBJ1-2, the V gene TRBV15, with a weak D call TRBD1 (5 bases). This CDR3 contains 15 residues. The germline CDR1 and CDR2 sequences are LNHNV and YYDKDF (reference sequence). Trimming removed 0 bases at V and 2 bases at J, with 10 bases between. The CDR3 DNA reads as TGTGCCACCAGCAGAGATTCGGGGACCAACTATGGCTACACCTTC. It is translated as CATSRDSGTNYGYTF.

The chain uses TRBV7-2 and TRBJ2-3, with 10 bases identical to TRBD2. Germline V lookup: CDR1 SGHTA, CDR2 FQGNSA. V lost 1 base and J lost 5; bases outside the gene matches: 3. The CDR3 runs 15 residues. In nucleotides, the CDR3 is TGTGCCAGCAGCTTAGGGAGCGGGGGGGGAGATACGCAGTATTTT. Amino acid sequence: CASSLGSGGGDTQYF.

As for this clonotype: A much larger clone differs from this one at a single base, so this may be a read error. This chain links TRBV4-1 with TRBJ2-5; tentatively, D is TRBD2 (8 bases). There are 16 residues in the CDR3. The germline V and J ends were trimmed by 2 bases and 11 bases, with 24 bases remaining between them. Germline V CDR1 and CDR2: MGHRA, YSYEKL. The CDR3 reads CASSQSGGGIRNEQYF. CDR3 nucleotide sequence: TGCGCCAGCAGCCAATCGGGAGGGGGCATAAGAAATGAGCAGTACTTC.

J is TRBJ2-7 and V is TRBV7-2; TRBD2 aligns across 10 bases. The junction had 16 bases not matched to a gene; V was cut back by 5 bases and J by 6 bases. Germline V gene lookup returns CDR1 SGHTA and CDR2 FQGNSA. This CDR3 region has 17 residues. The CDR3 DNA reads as TGTGCCAGCAGCCTAGAGGTTCGTAGCGGGGGGCGAGGCGAGCAGTACTTC. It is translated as CASSLEVRSGGRGEQYF.

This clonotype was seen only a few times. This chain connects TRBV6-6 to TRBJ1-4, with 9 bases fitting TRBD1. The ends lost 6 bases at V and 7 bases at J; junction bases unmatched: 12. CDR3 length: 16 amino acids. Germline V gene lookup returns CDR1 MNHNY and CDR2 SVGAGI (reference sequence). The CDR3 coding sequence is TGTGCCAGCAGCTACCCCGCCGGGACAGGGACTGAAAAACTGTTTTTT. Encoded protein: CASSYPAGTGTEKLFF.

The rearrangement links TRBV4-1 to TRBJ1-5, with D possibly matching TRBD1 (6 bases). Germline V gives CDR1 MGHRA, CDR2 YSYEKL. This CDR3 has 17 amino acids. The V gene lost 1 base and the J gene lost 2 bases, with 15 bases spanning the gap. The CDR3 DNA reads TGCGCCAGCAGCCAAGCCCCGACAGGTGAGGGCAATCAGCCCCAGCATTTT. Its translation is CASSQAPTGEGNQPQHF.

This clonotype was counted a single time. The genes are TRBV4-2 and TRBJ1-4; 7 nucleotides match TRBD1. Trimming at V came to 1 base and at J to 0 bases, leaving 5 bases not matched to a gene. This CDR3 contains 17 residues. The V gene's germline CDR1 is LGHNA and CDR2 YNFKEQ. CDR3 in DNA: TGTGCCAGCAGCCAAGCAGGGACAGTTGCAACTAATGAAAAACTGTTTTTT. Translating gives CASSQAGTVATNEKLFF.

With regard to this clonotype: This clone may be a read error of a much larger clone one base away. As DNA, the CDR3 is TGCGGCGTTGAATCCCAAGATACGCAGTATTTT. Protein sequence: CGVESQDTQYF. J is TRBJ2-3 and V is TRBV29-1; D not certain. The CDR3 runs to 11 residues. Germline V gene sequence: CDR1 SQVTM, CDR2 ANQGSEA.

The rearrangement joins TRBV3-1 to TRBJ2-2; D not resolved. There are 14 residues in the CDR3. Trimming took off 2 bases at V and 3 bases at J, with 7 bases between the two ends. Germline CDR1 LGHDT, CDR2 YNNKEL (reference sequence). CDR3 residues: CASSQPGHTGELFF. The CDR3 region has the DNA TGTGCCAGCAGCCAACCCGGTCACACCGGGGAGCTGTTTTTT.

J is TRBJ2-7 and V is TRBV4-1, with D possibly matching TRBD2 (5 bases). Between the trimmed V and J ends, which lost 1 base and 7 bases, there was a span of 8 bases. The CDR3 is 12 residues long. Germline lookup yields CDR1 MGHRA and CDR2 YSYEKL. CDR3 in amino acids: CASSQGREEQYF. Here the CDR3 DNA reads TGCGCCAGCAGCCAAGGACGGGAAGAGCAGTACTTC.

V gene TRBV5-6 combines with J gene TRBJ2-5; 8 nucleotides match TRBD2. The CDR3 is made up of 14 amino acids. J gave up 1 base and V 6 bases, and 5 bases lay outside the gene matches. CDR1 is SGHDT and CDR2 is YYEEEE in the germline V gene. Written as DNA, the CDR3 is TGTGCCAGCACACTAGCGGTAATCCAAGAGACCCAGTACTTC. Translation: CASTLAVIQETQYF.

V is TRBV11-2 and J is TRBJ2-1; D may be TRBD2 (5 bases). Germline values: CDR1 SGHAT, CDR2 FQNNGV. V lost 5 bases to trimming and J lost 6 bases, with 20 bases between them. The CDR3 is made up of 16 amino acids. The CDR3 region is CASSHYAGPSPNEQFF. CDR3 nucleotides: TGTGCCAGCAGCCACTATGCGGGCCCGTCCCCCAATGAGCAGTTCTTC.

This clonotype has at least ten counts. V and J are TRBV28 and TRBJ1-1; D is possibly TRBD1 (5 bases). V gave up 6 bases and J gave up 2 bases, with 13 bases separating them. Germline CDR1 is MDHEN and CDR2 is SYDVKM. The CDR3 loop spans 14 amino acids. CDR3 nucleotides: TGTGCCAGCAGCAAGGGCGGGACCAACACTGAAGCTTTCTTT. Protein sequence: CASSKGGTNTEAFF.

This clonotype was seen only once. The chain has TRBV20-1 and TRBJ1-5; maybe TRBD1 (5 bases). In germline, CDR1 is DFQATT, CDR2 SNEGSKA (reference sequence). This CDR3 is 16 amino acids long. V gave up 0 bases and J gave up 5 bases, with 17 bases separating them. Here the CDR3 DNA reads TGCAGTGCTAGAGATTCCCGGGACGGAGGGGATCAGCCCCAGCATTTT. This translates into CSARDSRDGGDQPQHF.

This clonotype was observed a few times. The CDR3 region is CASSVDGLDTQYF. In nucleotides, the CDR3 is TGTGCCAGCAGCGTAGATGGGCTGGATACGCAGTATTTT. V gene TRBV9 combines with J gene TRBJ2-3; D not certain. Trimming shortened V by 0 bases and J by 6 bases, and 8 bases separated the two germline ends. Germline CDR1 SGDLS, CDR2 YYNGEE. The CDR3 has 13 amino acids.

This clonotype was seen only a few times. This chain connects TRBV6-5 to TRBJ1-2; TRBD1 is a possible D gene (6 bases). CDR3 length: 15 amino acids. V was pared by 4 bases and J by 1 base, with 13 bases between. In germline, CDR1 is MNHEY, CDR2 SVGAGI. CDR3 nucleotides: TGTGCCAGCAGTTCGTCGGGGGGGCATAACTATGGCTACACCTTC. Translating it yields CASSSSGGHNYGYTF.

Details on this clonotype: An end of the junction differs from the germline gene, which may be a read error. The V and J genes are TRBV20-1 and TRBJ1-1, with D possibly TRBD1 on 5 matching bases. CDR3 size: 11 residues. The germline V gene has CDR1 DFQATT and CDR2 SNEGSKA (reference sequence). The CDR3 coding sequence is TGCAGCCGTGCAGGGAACCCTGAAGCTTTCTTT. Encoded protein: CSRAGNPEAFF.

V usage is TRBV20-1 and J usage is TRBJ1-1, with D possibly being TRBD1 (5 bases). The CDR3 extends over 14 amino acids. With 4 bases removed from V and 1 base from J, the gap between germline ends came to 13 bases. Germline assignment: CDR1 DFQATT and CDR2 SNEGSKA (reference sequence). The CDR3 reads CSATPTDQNTEAFF. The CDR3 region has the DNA TGCAGTGCTACCCCGACAGACCAGAACACTGAAGCTTTCTTT.

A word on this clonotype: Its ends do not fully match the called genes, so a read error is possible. CDR3 coding DNA: TGTGCCAGCCGCTTGGTGGCCGCTCCGACCACAGATACGCAGTATTTT. Translation: CASRLVAAPTTDTQYF. The rearrangement joins TRBV7-2 to TRBJ2-3, with D unclear. Germline V gene data show CDR1 as SGHTA and CDR2 as FQGNSA. The CDR3 covers 16 residues.

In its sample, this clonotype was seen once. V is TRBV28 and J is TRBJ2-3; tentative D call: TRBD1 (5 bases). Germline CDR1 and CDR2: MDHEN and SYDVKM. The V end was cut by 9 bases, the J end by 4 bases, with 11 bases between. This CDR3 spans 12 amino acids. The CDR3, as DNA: TGTGCCAGTTATGGGGCGGCAGATACGCAGTATTTT. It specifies CASYGAADTQYF.